This T cell receptor beta chain is drawn from a study of shared clonotypes between healthy human individuals. Researchers ran the assay at a deep level. Over several immunoSEQ plates, each subset's genomic DNA was distributed in even portions. Some clones are missing from TCRdb's copy, which holds only in-frame ones; the method was immunoSEQ multiplex PCR. The profile shows 2 million to 2.5 million clones, more than 90% of them singletons. The receptor's source is a man between 18 and 29 years old in good health. Sequenced input: naive CD4+ T cells sorted from blood. Subset denoted: CD45RA+ positively selected.

CDR3 loop: CAWSRVVREQYF. The CDR3 region has the DNA TGTGCCTGGAGTAGAGTGGTACGCGAGCAGTACTTC. The chain combines TRBV30 with TRBJ2-7; D unclear. This CDR3 spans 12 amino acids. CDR1 and CDR2 from the germline V gene are GTSNPN and SVGIG (reference sequence). V lost 2 bases, J lost 6 bases, and 11 bases lay in between.